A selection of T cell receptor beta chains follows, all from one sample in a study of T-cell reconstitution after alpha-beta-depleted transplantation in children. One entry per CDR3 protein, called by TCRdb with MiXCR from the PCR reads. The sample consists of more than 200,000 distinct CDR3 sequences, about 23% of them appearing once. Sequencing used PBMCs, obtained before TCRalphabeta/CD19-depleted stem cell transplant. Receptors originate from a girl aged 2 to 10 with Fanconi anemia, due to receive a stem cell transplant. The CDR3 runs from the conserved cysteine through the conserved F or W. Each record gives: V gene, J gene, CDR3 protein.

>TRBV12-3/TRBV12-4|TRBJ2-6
CASSPSITGVEGANVLTF
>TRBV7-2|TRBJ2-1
CASSLGRLGQNEQFF
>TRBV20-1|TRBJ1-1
CSARAGTGGNGGNTEAFF
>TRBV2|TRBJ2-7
CASRPGEQGIYEQYF
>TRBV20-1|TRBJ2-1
CSASFGPQTWNEQFF
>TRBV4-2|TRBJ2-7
CASSQEAQGTAYEQYF
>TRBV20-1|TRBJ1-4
CSARFSPTNEKLFF
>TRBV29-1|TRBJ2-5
CSVASGIQETQYF
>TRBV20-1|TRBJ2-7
CSARSLGATYEQYF
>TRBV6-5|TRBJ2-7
CASSYSRLAGGQEQYF
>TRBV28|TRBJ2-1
CASSLWDRPEVLEQFF
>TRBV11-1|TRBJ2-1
CASSLEPSYNEQFF
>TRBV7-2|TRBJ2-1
CASSLDGTPGEQFF
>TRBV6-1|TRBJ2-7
CASSEIWVRALRPYEQYF
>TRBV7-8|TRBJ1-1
CASSLAGSPSWATEAFF
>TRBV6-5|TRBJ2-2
CASRLVAGNTGELFF